This TCR beta chain emerged from a study of blood T cell repertoires in COVID-19. The CDR3 sequence is 16 residues long. V gave up 0 bases and J gave up 5 bases; unmatched junction bases: 3. The V gene's germline CDR1 is MNHNY and CDR2 SVGAGI (reference sequence). TCRdb keeps only in-frame clones here, not all; method: immunoSEQ multiplex PCR. The sample carries 110,000 or so clones, 75% to 90% recorded once. Specimen: peripheral blood. V and J are TRBV6-6 and TRBJ2-7; 14 positions match TRBD2. This receptor was taken from a woman between 40 and 50 years old with acute or convalescent COVID-19. This CDR3 reads CASSYSGLAGVNEQYF. CDR3 coding DNA: TGTGCCAGCAGTTACTCGGGACTAGCGGGGGTCAACGAGCAGTACTTC.